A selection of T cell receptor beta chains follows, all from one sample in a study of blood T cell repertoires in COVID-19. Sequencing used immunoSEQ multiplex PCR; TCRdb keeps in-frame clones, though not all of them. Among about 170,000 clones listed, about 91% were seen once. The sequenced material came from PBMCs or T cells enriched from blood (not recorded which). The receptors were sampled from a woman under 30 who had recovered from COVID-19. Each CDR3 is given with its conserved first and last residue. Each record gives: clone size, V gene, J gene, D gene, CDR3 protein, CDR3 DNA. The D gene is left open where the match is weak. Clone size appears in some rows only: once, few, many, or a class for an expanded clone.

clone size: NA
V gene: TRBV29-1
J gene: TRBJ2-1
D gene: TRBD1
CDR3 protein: CSGGVGTGGPEQFF
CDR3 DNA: TGCAGCGGGGGCGTCGGGACAGGGGGCCCCGAGCAGTTCTTC

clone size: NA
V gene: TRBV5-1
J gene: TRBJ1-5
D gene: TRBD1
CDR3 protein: CASSPDGQGKVPQHF
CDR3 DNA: TGCGCCAGCAGCCCCGACGGACAGGGGAAGGTGCCCCAGCATTTT

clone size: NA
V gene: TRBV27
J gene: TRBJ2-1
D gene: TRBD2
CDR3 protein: CASSPGLAHSYNEQFF
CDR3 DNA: TGTGCCAGCAGTCCGGGACTAGCGCACTCCTACAATGAGCAGTTCTTC

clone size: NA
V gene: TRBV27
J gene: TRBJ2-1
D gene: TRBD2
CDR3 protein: CASSPRTSGSYNEQFF
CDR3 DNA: TGTGCCAGCAGTCCACGGACTAGCGGGAGTTACAATGAGCAGTTCTTC

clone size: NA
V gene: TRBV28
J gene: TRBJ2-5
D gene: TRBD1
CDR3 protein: CASSSTGGQKTQYF
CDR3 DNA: TGTGCCAGCAGTTCCACAGGGGGCCAGAAGACCCAGTACTTC

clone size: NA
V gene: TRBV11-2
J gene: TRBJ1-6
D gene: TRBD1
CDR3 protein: CASRDSARFNSPLHF
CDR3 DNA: TGTGCCAGTAGGGACAGCGCGAGGTTCAATTCACCCCTCCACTTT

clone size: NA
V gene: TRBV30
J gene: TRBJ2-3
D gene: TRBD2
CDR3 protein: CAYYSTSRISDTQYF
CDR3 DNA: TGTGCCTATTACTCGACTAGCCGGATCTCAGATACGCAGTATTTT

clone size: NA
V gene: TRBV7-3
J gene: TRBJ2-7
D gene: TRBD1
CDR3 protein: CASSTQQGYEQYF
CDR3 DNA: TGTGCCAGCAGCACCCAACAGGGGTACGAGCAGTACTTC

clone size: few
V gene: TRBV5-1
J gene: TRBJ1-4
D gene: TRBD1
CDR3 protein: CASSSQGANEKLFF
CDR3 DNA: TGCGCCAGCAGCTCCCAGGGGGCGAATGAAAAACTGTTTTTT

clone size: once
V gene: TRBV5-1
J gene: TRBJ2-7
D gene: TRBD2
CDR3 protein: CASSGEAGGPSYEQYF
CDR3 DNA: TGCGCCAGCAGCGGAGAAGCGGGAGGGCCCTCCTACGAGCAGTACTTC

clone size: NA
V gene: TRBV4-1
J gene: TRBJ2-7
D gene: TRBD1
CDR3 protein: CASSHDRGTYEQYF
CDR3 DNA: TGCGCCAGCAGCCACGACAGGGGTACCTACGAGCAGTACTTC

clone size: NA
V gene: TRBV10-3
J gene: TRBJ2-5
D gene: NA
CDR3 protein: CATKGVGRGQHYQGETQYF
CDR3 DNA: TGTGCCACCAAGGGAGTCGGTCGGGGCCAACACTATCAGGGGGAGACCCAGTACTTC

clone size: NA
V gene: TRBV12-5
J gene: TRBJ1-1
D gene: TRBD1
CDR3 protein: CASGFGDRGTEAFF
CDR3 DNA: TGTGCTAGTGGTTTTGGGGACAGGGGCACTGAAGCTTTCTTT

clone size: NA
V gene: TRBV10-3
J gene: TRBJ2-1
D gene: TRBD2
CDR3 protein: CAMGTSGKLFYNEQFF
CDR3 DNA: TGTGCCATGGGGACTAGCGGGAAACTATTCTACAATGAGCAGTTCTTC

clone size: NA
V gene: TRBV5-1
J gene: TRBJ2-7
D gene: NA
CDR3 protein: CASSLGPAGTYEQYF
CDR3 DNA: TGCGCCAGCAGCTTGGGGCCAGCGGGCACCTACGAGCAGTACTTC

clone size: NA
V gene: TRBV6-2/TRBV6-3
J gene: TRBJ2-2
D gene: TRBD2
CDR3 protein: CASSSPGLANTGELFF
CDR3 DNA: TGTGCCAGCAGTTCCCCGGGACTAGCGAACACCGGGGAGCTGTTTTTT

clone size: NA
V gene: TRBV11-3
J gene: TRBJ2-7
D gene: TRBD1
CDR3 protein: CASSLTGGEQYF
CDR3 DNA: TGTGCCAGCAGCTTAACAGGGGGTGAGCAGTACTTC

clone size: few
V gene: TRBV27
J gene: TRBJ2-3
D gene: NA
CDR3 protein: CASSPGGVRTDTQYF
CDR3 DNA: TGTGCCAGCAGCCCCGGGGGTGTTAGGACAGATACGCAGTATTTT

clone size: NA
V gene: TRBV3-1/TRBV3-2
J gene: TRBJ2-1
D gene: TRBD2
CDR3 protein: CASSQQTSVPYNEQFF
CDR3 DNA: TGTGCCAGCAGCCAACAGACTAGCGTACCCTACAATGAGCAGTTCTTC

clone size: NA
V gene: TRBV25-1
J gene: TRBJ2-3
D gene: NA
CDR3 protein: CASKSSRDTQYF
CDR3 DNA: TGTGCCAGCAAGTCCTCCCGGGATACGCAGTATTTT

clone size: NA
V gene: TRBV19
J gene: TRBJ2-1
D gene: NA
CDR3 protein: CASTGTSWRAINNEQFF
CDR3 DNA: TGTGCCAGTACGGGAACTAGCTGGAGGGCAATTAACAATGAGCAGTTCTTC

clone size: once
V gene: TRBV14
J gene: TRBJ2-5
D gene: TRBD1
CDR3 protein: CASSDWDRMGQETQYF
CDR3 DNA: TGTGCCAGCAGCGATTGGGACAGGATGGGCCAAGAGACCCAGTACTTC

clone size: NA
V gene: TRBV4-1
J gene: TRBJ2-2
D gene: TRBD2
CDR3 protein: CASSQSPGGDTGELFF
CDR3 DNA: TGCGCCAGCAGCCAATCACCCGGGGGGGACACCGGGGAGCTGTTTTTT

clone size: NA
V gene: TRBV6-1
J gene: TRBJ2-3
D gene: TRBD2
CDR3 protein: CASSEDPGTRVTDTQYF
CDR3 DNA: TGTGCCAGCAGTGAGGACCCCGGGACTAGAGTCACAGATACGCAGTATTTT

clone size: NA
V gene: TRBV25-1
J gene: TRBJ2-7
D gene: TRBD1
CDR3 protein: CASSDLGGGSYF
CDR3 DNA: TGTGCCAGCAGTGATCTAGGGGGCGGCTCGTACTTC

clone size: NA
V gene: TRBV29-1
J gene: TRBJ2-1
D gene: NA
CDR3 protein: CSVVGGSAYNEQFF
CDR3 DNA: TGCAGCGTTGTTGGAGGGAGCGCCTACAATGAGCAGTTCTTC

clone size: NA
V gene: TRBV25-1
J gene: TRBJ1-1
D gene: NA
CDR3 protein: CASRYRSEAFF
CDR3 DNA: TGTGCCAGCCGGTACAGGTCTGAAGCTTTCTTT

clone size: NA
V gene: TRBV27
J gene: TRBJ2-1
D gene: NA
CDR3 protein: CASSSLAAYNEQFF
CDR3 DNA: TGTGCCAGCAGTTCCTTAGCGGCTTACAATGAGCAGTTCTTC

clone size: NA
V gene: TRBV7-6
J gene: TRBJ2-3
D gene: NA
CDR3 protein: CASSSDTQYF
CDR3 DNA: TGTGCCAGCAGCTCGGATACGCAGTATTTT

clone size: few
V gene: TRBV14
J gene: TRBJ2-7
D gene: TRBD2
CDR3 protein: CASSRTSGRVKNTYEQYF
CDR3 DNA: TGTGCCAGCAGCCGGACTAGCGGGAGGGTTAAAAATACCTACGAGCAGTACTTC

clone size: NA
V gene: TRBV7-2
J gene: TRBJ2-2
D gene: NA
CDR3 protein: CASSWRWGVRNTGELFF
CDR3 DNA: TGTGCCAGCAGCTGGAGGTGGGGAGTGCGTAACACCGGGGAGCTGTTTTTT

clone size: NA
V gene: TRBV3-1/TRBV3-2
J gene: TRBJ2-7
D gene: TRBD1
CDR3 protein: CASSQDRRTGVISLYF
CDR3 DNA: TGTGCCAGCAGCCAAGATCGAAGGACAGGGGTGATTAGTCTATACTTC

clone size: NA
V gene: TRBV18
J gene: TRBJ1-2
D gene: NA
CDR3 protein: CASSTGTTYGYTF
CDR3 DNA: TGTGCCAGCTCAACGGGGACAACCTATGGCTACACCTTC

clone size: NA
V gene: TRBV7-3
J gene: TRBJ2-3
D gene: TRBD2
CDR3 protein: CASSSSSGSDTDTQYF
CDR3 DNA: TGTGCCAGCAGCTCGAGTAGCGGGAGTGATACAGATACGCAGTATTTT

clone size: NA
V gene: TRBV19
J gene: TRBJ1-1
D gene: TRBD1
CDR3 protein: CASRAPGQSNTEAFF
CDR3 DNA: TGTGCCAGTAGGGCACCGGGACAGTCGAACACTGAAGCTTTCTTT

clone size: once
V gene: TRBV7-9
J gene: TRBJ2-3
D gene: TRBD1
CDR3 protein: CASSFWTGRPDTQYF
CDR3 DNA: TGTGCCAGCAGCTTCTGGACAGGGCGGCCAGATACGCAGTATTTT

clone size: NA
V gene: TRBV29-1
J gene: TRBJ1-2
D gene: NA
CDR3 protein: CSVFDIRVSNYGYTF
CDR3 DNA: TGCAGCGTTTTCGACATCAGGGTGTCTAACTATGGCTACACCTTC

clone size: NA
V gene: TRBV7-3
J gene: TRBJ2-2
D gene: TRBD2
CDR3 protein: CASSQMAGLAVGELFF
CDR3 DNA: TGTGCCAGCAGCCAGATGGCCGGACTAGCGGTCGGGGAGCTGTTTTTT

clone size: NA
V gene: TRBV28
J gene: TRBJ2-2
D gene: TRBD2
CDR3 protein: CASGGLAGDLLNTGELFF
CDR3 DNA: TGTGCCAGCGGTGGGCTAGCGGGAGACCTACTGAACACCGGGGAGCTGTTTTTT

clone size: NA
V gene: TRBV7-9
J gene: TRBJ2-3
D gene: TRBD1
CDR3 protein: CASSPRTGGDLDTQYF
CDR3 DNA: TGTGCCAGCAGCCCGAGGACAGGGGGGGATTTGGATACGCAGTATTTT

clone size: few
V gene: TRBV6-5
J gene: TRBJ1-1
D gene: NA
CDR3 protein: CASSQQGNEAFF
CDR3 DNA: TGTGCCAGCAGTCAACAGGGAAATGAAGCTTTCTTT

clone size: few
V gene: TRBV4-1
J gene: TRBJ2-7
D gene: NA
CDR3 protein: CASSIRRGDEQYF
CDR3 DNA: TGCGCCAGCAGCATACGCAGGGGGGACGAGCAGTACTTC

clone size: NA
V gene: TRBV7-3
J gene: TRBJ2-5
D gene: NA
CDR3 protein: CASSLGAQETQYF
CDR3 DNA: TGTGCCAGCAGCTTAGGAGCCCAAGAGACCCAGTACTTC

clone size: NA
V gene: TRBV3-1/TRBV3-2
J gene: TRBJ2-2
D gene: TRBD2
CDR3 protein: CASSHRGGGTGELFF
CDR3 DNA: TGTGCCAGCAGCCATCGCGGGGGGGGCACCGGGGAGCTGTTTTTT

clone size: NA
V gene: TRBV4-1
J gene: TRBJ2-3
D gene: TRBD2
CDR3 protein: CASSQDSSGRDPDTQYF
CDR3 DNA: TGCGCCAGCAGCCAAGATTCTAGCGGGAGGGATCCAGATACGCAGTATTTT

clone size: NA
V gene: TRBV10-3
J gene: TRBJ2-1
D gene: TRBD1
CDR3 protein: CAISVLTGGPNNEQFF
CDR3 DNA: TGTGCCATCAGCGTCCTAACAGGGGGTCCCAACAATGAGCAGTTCTTC

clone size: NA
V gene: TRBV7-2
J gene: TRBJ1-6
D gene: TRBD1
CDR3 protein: CASTDRGTYSPLHF
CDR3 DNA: TGTGCCAGCACCGACAGGGGGACATATTCACCCCTCCACTTT

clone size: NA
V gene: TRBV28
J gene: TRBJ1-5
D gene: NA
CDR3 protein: CASRNRDYSNQPQHF
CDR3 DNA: TGTGCCAGCAGAAACAGGGATTATAGCAATCAGCCCCAGCATTTT

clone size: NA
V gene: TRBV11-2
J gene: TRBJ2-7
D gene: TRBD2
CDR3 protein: CASSLWEGVYEQYF
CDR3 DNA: TGTGCCAGCAGCTTATGGGAGGGAGTCTACGAGCAGTACTTC

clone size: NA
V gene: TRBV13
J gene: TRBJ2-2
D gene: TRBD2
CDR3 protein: CASSRGGGRTGELFF
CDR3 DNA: TGTGCCAGCAGCCGCGGGGGAGGGCGCACCGGGGAGCTGTTTTTT